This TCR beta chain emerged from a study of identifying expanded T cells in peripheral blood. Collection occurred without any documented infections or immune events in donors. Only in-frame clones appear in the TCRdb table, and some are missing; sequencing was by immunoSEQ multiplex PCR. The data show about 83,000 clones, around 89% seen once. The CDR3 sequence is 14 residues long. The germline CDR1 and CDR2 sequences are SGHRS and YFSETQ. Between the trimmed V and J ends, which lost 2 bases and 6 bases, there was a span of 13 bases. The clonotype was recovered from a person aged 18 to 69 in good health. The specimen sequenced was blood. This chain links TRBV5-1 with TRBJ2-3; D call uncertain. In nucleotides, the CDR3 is TGCGCCAGCAGCTTATCTCAAATCAGGGATACGCAGTATTTT. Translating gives CASSLSQIRDTQYF.